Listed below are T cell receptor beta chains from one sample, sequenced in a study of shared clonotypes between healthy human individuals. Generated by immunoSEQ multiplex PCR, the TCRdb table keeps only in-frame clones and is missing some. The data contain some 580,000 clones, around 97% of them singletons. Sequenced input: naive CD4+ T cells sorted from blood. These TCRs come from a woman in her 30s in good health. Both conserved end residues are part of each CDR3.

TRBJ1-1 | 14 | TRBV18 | CASSRDRVNTEAFF
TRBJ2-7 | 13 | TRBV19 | CASSIGGTYEQYF
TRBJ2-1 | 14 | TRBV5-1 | CASSPRSQGNEQFF
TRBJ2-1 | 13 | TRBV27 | CASRKGGYNEQFF
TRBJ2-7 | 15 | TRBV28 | CASNLLAGGPYEQYF
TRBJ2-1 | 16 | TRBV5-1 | CASSSNVAGGYNEQFF
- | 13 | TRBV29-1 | CSVGLWTGGEQYF
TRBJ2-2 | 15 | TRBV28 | CASKRGGLYDGELFF
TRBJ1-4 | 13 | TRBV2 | CASSARVNEKLFF
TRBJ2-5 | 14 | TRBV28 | CASSIPGPQETQYF
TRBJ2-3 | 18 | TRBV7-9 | CASSSGLVFSASTDTQYF
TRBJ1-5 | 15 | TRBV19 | CASKTGGHSNQPQHF
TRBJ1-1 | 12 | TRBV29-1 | CSVEVRNTEAFF
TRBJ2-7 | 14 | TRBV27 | CASERQDGPYEQYF
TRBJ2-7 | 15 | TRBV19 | CASSTPGLAGYEQYF
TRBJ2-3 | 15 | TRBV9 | CASSARGGVGDTQYF
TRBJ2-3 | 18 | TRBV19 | CASSIGGGLAGGRDTQYF
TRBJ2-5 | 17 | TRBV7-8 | CASSFPSGSGRIKTQYF
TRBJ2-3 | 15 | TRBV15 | CATSRGGPSTDTQYF
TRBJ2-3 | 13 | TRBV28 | CASEGQGVNTQYF
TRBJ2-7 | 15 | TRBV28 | CASSSAAGGPNEQYF
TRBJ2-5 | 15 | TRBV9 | CASSVASGSDETQYF
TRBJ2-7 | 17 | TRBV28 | CASSPSARVAGSYEQYF
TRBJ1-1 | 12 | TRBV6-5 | CASSYSGDAAFF
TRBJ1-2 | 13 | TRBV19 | CASSIGRNYGYTF
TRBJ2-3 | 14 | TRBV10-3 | CAISGGGGTDTQYF
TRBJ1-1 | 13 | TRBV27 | CASRRDLNTEAFF
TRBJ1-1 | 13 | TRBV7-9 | CASSVTVNTEAFF
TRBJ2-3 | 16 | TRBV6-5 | CASSYSADPSTDTQYF
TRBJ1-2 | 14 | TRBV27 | CASRGTGVNYGYTF
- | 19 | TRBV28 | CASSSDGTSGRGVSYEQYF
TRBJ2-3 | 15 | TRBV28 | CASSGDGANTDTQYF
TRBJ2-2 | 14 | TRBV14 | CASSVRVNTGELFF
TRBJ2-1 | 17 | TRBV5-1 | CASSLHSGTSVSNEQFF
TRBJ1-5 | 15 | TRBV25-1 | CASSETGQGFQPQHF
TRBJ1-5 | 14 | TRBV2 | CASSGGARDQPQHF
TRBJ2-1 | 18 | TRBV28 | CASSLAPLQGSSYNEQFF
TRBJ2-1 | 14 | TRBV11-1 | CASSLAIQPNEQFF
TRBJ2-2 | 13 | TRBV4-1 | CASSQVSSGELFF
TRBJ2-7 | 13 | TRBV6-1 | CATPLLAAYEQYF
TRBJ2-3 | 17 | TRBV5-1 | CASSLYRTATGTDTQYF
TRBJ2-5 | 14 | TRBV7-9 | CASSPPGQKETQYF
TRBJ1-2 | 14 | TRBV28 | CASSSPGQYYGYTF
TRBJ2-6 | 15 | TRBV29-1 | CSVAGQLRGANVLTF
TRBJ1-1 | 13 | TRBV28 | CASSFGGDTEAFF
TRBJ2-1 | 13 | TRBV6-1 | CASSGVSGSEQFF
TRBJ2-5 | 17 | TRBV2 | CASSVEKSLWSQETQYF
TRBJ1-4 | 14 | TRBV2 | CASSEGRGREKLFF
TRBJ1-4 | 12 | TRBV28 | CASSSGNEKLFF
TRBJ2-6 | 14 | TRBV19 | CASTLTPGANVLTF
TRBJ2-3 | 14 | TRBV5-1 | CASSPPTSTDTQYF
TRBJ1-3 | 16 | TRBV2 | CASSVGSGRTGNTIYF
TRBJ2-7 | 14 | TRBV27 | CASSPRTGTYEQYF
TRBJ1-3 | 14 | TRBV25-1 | CASMPWGSGNTIYF
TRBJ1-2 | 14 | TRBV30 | CAWSPVTVLYGYTF
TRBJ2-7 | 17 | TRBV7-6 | CASSLMSGLASTYEQYF
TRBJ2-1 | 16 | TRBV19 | CASSGSGTSGYNEQFF
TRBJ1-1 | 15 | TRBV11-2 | CASSSSLGVASEAFF